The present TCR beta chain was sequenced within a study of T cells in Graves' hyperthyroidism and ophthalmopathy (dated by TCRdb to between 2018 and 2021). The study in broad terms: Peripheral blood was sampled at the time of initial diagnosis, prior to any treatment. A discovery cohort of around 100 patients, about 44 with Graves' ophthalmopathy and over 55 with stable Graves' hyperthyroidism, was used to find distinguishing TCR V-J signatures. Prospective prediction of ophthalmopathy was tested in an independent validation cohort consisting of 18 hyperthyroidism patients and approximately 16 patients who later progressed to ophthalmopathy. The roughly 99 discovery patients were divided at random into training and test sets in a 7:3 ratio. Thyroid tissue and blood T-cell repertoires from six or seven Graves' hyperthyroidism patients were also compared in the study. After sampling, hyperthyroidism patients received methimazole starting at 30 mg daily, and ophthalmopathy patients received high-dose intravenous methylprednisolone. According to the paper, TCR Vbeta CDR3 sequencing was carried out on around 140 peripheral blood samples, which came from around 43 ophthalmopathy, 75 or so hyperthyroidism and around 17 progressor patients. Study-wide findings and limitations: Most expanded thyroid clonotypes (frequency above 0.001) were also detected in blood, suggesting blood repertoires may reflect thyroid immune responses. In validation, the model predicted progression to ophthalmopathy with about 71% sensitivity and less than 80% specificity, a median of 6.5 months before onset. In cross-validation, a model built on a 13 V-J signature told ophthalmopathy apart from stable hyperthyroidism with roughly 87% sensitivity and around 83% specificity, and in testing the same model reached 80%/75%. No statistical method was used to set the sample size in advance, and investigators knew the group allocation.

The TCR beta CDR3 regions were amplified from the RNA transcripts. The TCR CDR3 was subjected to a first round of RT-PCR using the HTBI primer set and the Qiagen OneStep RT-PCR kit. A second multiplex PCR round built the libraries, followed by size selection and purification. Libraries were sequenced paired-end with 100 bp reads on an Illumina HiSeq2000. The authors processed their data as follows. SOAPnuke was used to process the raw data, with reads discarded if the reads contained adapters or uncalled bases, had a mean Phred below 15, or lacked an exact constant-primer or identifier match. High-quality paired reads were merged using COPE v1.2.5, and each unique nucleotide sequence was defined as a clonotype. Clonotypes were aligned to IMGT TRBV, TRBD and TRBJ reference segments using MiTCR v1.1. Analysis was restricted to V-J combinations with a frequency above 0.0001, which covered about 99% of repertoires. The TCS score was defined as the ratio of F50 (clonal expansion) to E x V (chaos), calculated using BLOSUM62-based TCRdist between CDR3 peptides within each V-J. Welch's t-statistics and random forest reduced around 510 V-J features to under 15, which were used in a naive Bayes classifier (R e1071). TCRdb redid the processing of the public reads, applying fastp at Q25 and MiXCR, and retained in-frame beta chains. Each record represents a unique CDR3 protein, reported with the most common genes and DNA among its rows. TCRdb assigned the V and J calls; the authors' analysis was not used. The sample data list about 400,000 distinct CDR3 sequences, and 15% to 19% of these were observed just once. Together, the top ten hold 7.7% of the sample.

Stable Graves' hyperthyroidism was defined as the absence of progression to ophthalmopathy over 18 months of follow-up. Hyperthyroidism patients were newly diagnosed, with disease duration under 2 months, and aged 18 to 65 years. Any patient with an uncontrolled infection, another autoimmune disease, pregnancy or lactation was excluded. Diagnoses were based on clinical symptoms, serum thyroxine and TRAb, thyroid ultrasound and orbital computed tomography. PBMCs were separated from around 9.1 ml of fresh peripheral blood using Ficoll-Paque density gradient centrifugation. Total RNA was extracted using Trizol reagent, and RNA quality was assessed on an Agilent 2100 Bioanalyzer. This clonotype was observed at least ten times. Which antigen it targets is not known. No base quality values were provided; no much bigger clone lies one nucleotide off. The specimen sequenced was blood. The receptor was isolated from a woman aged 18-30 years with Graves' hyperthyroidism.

The sequenced DNA: TGTGCCAGCAGCTTATTAGCCCTCTACAATGAGCAGTTCTTC. It codes for CASSLLALYNEQFF. The V and J genes are TRBV7-9 and TRBJ2-1; the D gene remains uncertain. Measured from the cysteine to the phenylalanine, the CDR3 is 14 residues long. Just CDR3 DNA is preserved here, 42 bases in frame from base 1. The germline V gene (reference sequence) sets CDR1 to SEHNR and CDR2 to FQNEAQ. Between the V and J ends, shortened by 2 bases and 3 bases respectively, the junction contains 8 bases.